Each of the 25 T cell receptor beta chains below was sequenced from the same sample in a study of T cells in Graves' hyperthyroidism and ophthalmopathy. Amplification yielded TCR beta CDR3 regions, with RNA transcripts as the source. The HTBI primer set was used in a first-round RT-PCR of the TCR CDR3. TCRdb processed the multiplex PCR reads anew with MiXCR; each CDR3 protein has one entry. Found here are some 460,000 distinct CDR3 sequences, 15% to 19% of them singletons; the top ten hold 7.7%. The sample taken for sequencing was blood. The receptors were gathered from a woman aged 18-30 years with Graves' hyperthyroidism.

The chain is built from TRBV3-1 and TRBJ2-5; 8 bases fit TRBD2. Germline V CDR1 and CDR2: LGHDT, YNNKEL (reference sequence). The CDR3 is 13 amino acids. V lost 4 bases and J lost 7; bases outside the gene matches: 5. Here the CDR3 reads CASSPGGGGTQYF. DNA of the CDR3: TGTGCCAGCAGCCCGGGAGGGGGAGGGACCCAGTACTTC.

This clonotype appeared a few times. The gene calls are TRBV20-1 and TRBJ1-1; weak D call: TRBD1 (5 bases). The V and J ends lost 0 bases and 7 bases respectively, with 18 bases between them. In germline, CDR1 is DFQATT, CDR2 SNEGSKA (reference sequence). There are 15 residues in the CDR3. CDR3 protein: CSARDPGRALGEAFF. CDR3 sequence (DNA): TGCAGTGCTAGAGATCCAGGCAGGGCTTTAGGTGAAGCTTTCTTT.

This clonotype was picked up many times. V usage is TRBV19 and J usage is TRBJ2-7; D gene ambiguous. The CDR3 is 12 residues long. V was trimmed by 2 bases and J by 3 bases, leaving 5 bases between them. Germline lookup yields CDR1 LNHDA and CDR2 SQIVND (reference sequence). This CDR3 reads CASSISGYEQYF. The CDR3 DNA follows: TGTGCCAGTAGTATATCCGGCTACGAGCAGTACTTC.

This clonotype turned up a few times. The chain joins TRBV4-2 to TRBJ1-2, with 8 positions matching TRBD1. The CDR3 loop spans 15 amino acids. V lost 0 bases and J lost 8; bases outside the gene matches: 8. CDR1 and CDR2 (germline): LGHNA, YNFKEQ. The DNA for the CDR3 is TGTGCCAGCAGCCAAGAACAGCAGGGGGCTCAGGGCTACACCTTC. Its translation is CASSQEQQGAQGYTF.

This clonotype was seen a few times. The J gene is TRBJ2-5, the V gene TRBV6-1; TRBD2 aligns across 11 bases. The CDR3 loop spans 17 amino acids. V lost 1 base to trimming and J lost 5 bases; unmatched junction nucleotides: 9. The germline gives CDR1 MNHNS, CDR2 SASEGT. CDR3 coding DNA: TGTGCCAGCAGTGAAGAACTAGCGGGGGCGCCGGGGGAGACCCAGTACTTC. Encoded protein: CASSEELAGAPGETQYF.

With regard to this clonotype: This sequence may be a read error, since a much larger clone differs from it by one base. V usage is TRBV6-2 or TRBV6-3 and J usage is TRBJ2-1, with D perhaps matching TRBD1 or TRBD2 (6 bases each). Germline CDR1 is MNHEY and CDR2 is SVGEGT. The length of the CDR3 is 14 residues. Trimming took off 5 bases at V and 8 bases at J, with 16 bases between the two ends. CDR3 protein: CASSDPTGADEQFF. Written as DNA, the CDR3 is TGTGCCAGCAGTGACCCCACGGGGGCTGATGAGCAGTTCTTC.

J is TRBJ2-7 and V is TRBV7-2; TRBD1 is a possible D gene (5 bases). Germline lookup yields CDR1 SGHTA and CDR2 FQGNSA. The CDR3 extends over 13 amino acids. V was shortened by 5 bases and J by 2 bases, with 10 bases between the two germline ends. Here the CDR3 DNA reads TGTGCCAGCAGCAAGACAGTTACCTACGAGCAGTACTTC. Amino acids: CASSKTVTYEQYF.

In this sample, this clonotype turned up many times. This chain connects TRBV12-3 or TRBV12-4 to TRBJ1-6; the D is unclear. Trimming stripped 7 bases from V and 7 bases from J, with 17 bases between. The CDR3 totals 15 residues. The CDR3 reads CASTEGASRNSPLHF. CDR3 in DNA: TGTGCCAGCACCGAGGGAGCATCCAGGAATTCACCCCTCCACTTT.

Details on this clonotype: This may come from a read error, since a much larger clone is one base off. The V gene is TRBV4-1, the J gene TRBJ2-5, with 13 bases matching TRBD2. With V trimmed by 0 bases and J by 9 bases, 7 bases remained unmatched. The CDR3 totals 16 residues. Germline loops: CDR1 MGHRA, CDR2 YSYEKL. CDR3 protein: CASSQDRTSGSTAQYF. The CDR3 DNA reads TGCGCCAGCAGCCAAGATAGGACTAGCGGGAGCACGGCCCAGTACTTC.

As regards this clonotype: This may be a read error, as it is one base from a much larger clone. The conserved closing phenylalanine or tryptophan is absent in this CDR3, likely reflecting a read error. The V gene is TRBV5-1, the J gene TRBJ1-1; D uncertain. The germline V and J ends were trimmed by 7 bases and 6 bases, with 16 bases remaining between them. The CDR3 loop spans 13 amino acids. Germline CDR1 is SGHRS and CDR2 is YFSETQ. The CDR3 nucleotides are TGCGCCAGCGGAACTCTGCTTCGTCCTGAAGCTTTCTCT. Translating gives CASGTLLRPEAFS.

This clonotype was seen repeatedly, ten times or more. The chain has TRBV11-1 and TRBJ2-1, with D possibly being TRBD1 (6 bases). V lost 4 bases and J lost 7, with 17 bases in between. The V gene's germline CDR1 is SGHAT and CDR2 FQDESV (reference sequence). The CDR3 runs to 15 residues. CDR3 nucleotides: TGTGCCAGCAGCTCGGCAGAGGGGGTCTGGAATGAGCAGTTCTTC. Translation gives CASSSAEGVWNEQFF.

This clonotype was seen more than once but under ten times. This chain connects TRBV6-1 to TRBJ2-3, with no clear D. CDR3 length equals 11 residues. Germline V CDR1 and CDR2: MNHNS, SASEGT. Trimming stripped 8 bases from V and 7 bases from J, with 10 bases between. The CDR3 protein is CASAQANTQYF. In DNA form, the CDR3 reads TGTGCCAGCGCCCAAGCGAATACGCAGTATTTT.

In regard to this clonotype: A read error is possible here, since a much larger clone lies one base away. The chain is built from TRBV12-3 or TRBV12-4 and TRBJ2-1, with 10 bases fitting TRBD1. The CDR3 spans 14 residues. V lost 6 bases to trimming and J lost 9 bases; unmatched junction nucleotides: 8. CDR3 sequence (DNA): TGTGCCAGCAGCGGACAGGGGGGGAGGAGTGAGCAGTTCTTC. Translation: CASSGQGGRSEQFF.

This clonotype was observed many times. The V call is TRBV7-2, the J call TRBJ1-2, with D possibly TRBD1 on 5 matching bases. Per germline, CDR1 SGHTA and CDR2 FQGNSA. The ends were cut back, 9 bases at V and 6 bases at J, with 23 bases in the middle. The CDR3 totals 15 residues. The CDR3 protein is CASKLDGGRENGYTF. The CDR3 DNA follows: TGTGCCAGTAAATTAGACGGGGGAAGGGAGAATGGCTACACCTTC.

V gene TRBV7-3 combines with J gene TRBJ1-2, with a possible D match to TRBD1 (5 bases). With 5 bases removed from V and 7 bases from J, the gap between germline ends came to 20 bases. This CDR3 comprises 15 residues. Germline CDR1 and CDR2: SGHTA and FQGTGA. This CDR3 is CASSPTGTDLAGYTF. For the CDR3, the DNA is TGTGCCAGCAGCCCGACCGGGACGGACCTCGCTGGCTACACCTTC. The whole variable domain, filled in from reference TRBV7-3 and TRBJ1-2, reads GAGVSQTPSNKVTEKGKYVELRCDPISGHTALYWYRQSLGQGPEFLIYFQGTGAADDSGLPNDRFFAVRPEGSVSTLKIQRTERGDSAVYLCASSPTGTDLAGYTFGSGTRLTVV.

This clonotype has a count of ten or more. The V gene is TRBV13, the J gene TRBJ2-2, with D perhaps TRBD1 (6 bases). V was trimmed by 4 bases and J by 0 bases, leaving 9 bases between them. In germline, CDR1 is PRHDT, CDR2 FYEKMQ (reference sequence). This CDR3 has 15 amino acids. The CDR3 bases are TGTGCCAGCAGCTCGGACAGCGCGAACACCGGGGAGCTGTTTTTT. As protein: CASSSDSANTGELFF.

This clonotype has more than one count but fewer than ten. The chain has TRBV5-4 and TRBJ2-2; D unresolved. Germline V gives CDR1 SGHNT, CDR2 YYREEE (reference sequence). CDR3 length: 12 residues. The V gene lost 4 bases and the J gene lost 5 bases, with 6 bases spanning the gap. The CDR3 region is CASSLWTGELFF. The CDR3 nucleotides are TGTGCCAGCAGCCTCTGGACCGGGGAGCTGTTTTTT.

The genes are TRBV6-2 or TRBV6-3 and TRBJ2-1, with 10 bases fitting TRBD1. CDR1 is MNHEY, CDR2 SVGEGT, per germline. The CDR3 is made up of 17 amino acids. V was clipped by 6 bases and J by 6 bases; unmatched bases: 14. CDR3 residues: CASSSQTGTGDFNEQFF. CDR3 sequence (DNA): TGTGCCAGCAGCTCTCAAACCGGGACAGGGGATTTCAATGAGCAGTTCTTC.

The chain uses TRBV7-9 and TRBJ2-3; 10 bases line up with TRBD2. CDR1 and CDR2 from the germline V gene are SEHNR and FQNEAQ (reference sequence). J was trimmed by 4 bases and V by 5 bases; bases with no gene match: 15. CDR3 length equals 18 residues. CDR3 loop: CASSLWGGTSGAPDTQYF. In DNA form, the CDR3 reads TGTGCCAGCAGCCTCTGGGGAGGAACTAGCGGGGCCCCAGATACGCAGTATTTT.

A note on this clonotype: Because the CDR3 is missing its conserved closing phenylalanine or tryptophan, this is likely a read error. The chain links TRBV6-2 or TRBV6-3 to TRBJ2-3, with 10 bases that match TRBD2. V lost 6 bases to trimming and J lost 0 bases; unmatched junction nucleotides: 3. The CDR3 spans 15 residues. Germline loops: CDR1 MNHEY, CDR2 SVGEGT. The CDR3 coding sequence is TGTGCCAGCAGGCCACTAGCGGGGAGCACAGATACGCAGTATCTT. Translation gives CASRPLAGSTDTQYL.

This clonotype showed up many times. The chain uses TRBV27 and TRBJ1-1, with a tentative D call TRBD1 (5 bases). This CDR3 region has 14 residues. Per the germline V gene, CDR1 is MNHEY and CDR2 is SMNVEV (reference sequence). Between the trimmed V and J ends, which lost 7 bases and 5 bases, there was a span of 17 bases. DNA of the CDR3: TGTGCCAGCACCCCCTGGGGGGTGGGAACTGAAGCTTTCTTT. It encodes CASTPWGVGTEAFF.

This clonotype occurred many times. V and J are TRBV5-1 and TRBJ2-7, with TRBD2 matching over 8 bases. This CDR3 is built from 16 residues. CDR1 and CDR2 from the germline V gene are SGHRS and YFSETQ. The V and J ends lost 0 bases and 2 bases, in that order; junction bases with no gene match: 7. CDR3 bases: TGCGCCAGCAGCTTGGCGGGGGGGGCCACCCCCTACGAGCAGTACTTC. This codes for CASSLAGGATPYEQYF.

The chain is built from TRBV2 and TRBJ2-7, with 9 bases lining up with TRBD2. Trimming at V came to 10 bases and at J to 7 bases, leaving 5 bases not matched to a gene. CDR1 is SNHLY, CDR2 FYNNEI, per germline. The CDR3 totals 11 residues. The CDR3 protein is CATGLAGEQYF. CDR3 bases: TGTGCCACGGGGCTAGCGGGGGAGCAGTACTTC.

The CDR3 is CASSLGGAGREKLFF. The CDR3 DNA reads TGCGCCAGCAGCTTGGGTGGTGCGGGACGAGAAAAACTGTTTTTT. The V call is TRBV5-1, the J call TRBJ1-4; D is perhaps TRBD1 (5 bases). Germline loops: CDR1 SGHRS, CDR2 YFSETQ. The CDR3 totals 15 residues. The V gene lost 0 bases and the J gene lost 8 bases, with 14 bases spanning the gap. Variable domain in full (rest from reference TRBV5-1 and TRBJ1-4): KAGVTQTPRYLIKTRGQQVTLSCSPISGHRSVSWYQQTPGQGLQFLFEYFSETQRNKGNFPGRFSGRQFSNSRSEMNVSTLELGDSALYLCASSLGGAGREKLFFGSGTQLSVL.

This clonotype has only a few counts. The CDR3 protein is CASARLAGSSSYEQYF. Written as DNA, the CDR3 is TGTGCCAGCGCAAGACTAGCGGGATCCAGCTCCTACGAGCAGTACTTC. The gene calls are TRBV7-2 and TRBJ2-7; 11 bases fit TRBD2. V was pared by 8 bases and J by 0 bases, with 9 bases of the junction left unmatched. The CDR3 spans 16 residues. Germline V gene sequence: CDR1 SGHTA, CDR2 FQGNSA.